This TCR beta chain was obtained from a study of T cells in Graves' hyperthyroidism and ophthalmopathy. Germline lookup yields CDR1 SGHDT and CDR2 YYEEEE. The CDR3 is 14 residues long. V shed 4 bases and J 5 bases; nucleotides not matched to a gene: 6. Researchers took RNA transcripts and amplified the TCR beta CDR3 regions from them. The HTBI primer set drove a first-round RT-PCR of the TCR CDR3. TCRdb re-called the multiplex PCR reads with MiXCR, one entry per CDR3 protein. The data contain around 700,000 distinct CDR3 sequences, around 20% of them singletons. Regarding the study as a whole: Also found in blood were most expanded thyroid clonotypes above 0.001.

Diagnosis relied on clinical symptoms, serum thyroxine and TRAb, thyroid ultrasound and orbital computed tomography. Using more than 7.5 ml of fresh peripheral blood, PBMCs were prepared. For this clonotype: Its antigen remains unknown.

The receptor was derived from a woman aged 45-60 years with Graves' hyperthyroidism that later progressed to Graves' ophthalmopathy. The sample consisted of blood. The V gene is TRBV5-6, the J gene TRBJ2-1; 7 nucleotides align to TRBD1. The CDR3 is CASSKTTGDNEQFF. In nucleotides, the CDR3 is TGTGCCAGCAGCAAAACAACAGGGGACAATGAGCAGTTCTTC. Variable domain in full (rest from reference TRBV5-6 and TRBJ2-1): DAGVTQSPTHLIKTRGQQVTLRCSPKSGHDTVSWYQQALGQGPQFIFQYYEEEERQRGNFPDRFSGHQFPNYSSELNVNALLLGDSALYLCASSKTTGDNEQFFGPGTRLTVL.